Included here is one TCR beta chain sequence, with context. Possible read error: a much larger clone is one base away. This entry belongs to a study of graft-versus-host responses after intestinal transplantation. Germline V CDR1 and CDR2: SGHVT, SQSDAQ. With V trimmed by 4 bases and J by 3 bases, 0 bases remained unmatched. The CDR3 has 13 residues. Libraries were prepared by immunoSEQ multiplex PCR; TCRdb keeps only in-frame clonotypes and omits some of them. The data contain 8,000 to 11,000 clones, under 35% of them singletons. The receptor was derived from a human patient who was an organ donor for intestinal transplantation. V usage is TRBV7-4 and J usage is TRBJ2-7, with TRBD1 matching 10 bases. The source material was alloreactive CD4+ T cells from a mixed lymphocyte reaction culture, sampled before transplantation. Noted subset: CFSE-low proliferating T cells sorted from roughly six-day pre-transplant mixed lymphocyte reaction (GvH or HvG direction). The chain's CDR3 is CASSWTGGYEQYF. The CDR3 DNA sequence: TGTGCCAGCAGCTGGACAGGGGGCTACGAGCAGTACTTC.